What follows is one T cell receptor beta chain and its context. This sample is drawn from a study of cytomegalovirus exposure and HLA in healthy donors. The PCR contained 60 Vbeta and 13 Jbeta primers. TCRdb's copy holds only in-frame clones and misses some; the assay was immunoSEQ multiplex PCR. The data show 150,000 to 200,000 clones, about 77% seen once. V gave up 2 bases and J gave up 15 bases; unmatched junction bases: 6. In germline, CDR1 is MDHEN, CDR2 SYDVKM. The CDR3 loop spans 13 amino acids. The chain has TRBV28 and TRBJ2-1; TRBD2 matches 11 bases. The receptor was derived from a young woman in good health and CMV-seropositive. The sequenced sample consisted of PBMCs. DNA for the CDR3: TGTGCCAGCAGTTTACCTAGCGGGAGGTTTCCGTTCTTC. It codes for CASSLPSGRFPFF.